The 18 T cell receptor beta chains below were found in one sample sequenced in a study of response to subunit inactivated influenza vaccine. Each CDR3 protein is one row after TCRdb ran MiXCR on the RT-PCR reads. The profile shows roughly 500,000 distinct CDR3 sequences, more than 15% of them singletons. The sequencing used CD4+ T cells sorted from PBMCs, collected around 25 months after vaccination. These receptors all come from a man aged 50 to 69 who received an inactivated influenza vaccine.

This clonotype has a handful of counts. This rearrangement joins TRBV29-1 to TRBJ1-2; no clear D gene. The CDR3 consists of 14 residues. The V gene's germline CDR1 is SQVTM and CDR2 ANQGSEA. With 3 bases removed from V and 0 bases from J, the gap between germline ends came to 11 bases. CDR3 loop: CSVERLLTNYGYTF. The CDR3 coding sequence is TGCAGCGTTGAGCGTCTCCTGACTAACTATGGCTACACCTTC.

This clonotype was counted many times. CDR3 sequence: CASRITQNTGELFF. CDR3 DNA: TGTGCCAGCAGGATTACGCAGAACACCGGGGAGCTGTTTTTT. The chain carries TRBV7-2 and TRBJ2-2; D is unclear. CDR1 and CDR2 from the germline V gene are SGHTA and FQGNSA. V lost 6 bases and J 1 base, leaving 9 bases between the germline ends. CDR3 size: 14 residues.

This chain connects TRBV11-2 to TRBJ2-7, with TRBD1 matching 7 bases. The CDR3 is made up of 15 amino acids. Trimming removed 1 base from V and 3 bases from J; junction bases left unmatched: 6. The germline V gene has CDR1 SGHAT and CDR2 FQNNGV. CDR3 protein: CASSLVYRGGYEQYF. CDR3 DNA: TGTGCCAGCAGCTTAGTGTACAGGGGCGGCTACGAGCAGTACTTC.

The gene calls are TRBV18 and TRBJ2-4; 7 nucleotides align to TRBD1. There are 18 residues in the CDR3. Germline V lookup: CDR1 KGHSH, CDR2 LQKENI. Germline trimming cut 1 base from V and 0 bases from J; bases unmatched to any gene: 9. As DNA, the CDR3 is TGTGCCAGCTCACCACAGGGGGCGGCCAACCTAGCCAAAAACATTCAGTACTTC. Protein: CASSPQGAANLAKNIQYF.

The CDR3 protein is CASSHGQGDYNEQFF. DNA of the CDR3: TGTGCCAGCAGCCACGGACAGGGGGACTACAATGAGCAGTTCTTC. The rearrangement links TRBV12-3 or TRBV12-4 to TRBJ2-1; 10 positions agree with TRBD1. Unmatched junction bases numbered 5, after V lost 6 bases and J lost 3 bases. The CDR3 extends over 15 amino acids.

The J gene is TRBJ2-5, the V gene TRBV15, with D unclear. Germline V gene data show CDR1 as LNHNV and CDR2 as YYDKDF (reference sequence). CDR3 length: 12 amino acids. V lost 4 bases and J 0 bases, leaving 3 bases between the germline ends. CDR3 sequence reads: CATSINQETQYF. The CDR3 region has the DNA TGTGCCACCAGCATAAACCAAGAGACCCAGTACTTC.

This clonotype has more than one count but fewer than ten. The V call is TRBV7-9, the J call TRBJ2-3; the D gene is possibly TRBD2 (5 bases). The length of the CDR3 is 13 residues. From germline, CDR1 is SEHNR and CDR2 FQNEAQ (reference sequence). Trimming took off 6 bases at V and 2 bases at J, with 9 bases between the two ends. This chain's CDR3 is CASRDLSTDTQYF. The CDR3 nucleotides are TGTGCCAGCAGGGACTTGTCCACAGATACGCAGTATTTT.

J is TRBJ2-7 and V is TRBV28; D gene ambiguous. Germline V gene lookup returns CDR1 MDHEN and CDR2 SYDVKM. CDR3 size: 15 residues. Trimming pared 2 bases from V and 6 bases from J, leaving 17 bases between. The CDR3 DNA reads TGTGCCAGCAGTTTAGGGAAGTTAAACCCCTCCGAGCAGTACTTC. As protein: CASSLGKLNPSEQYF.

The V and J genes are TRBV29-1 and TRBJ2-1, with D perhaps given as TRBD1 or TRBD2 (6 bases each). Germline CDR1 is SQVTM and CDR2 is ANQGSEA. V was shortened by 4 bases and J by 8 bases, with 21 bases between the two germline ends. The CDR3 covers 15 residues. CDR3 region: CSVVNAGTGTHEQFF. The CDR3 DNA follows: TGCAGCGTTGTAAACGCCGGGACTGGGACACATGAGCAGTTCTTC.

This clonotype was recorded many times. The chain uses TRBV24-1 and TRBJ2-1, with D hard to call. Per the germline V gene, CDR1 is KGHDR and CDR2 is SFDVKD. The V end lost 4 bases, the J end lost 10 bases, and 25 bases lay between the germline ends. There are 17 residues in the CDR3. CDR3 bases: TGTGCCACCAGTGACCCAGCCCCAGGCCGAACACCGCGGGAGCAGTTCTTC. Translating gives CATSDPAPGRTPREQFF.

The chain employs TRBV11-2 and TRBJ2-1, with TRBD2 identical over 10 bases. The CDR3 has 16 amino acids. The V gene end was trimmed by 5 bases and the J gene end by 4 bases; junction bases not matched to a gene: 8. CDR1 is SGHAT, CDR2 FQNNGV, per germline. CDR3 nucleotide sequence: TGTGCCAGCAGCCAGATAGCGGGGGGCCGTTACAATGAGCAGTTCTTC. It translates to CASSQIAGGRYNEQFF.

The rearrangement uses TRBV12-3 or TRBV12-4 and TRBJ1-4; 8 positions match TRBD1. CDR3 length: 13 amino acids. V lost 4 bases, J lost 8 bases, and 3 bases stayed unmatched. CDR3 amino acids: CASSYRQGEKLFF. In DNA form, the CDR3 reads TGTGCCAGCAGTTACAGACAGGGGGAAAAACTGTTTTTT.

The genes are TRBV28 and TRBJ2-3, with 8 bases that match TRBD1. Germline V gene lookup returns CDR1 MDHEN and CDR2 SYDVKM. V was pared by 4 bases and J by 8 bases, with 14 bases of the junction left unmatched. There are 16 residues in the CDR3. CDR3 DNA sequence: TGTGCCAGCAGTTCACCCTCGACAGGGGCGAAGGGTACGCAGTATTTT. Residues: CASSSPSTGAKGTQYF.

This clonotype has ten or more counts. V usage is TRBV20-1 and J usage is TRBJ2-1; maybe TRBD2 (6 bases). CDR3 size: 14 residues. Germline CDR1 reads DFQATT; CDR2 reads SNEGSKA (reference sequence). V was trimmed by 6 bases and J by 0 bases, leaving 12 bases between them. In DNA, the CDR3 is TGCAGTGCGCGGGACTTGAGCTCCTACAATGAGCAGTTCTTC. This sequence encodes CSARDLSSYNEQFF.

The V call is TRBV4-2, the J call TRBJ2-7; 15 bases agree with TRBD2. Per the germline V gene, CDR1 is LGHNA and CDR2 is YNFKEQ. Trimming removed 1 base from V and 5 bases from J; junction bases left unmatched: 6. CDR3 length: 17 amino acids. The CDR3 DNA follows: TGTGCCAGCAGCCAAGGTTCGGGACTAGCGGGAGGAAACGAGCAGTACTTC. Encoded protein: CASSQGSGLAGGNEQYF.

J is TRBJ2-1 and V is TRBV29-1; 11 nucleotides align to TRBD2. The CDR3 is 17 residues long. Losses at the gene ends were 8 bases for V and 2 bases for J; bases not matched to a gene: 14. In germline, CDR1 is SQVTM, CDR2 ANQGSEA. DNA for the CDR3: TGCAGCTTGCCCGGGCTAGCGGGAGGCGGGGCCTACAATGAGCAGTTCTTC. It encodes CSLPGLAGGGAYNEQFF.

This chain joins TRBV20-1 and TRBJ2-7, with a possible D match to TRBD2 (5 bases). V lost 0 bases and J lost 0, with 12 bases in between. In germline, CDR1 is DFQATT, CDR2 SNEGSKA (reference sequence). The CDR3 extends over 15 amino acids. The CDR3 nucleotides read TGCAGTGCTAGAGATCAAGCGGTGAGCTCCTACGAGCAGTACTTC. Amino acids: CSARDQAVSSYEQYF.

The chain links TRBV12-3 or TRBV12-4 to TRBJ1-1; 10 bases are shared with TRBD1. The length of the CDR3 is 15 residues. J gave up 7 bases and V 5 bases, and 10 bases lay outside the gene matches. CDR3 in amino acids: CASSPLTGTGVEAFF. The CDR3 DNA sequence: TGTGCCAGCAGTCCTCTAACCGGGACAGGGGTTGAAGCTTTCTTT.